This T cell receptor beta chain was retrieved from a study of T cell repertoires in cytomegalovirus infection. TCRdb re-called the reads through MiXCR, storing one row per CDR3 protein. The repertoire includes about 320,000 distinct CDR3 sequences, roughly 9.5% of them detected once, and roughly 4% sits in the top ten. Trimming removed 5 bases from V and 3 bases from J, with 13 bases in between. This CDR3 has 14 residues. The V gene's germline CDR1 is SGHTA and CDR2 FQGNSA. This clonotype was counted only a few times. This rearrangement joins TRBV7-2 to TRBJ1-2; no definite D call. The material sequenced was PBMCs. The clonotype was recovered from a human donor in good health (CMV status not recorded). Some clones in this sample may be carry-over from other donors' samples. The CDR3 is CASSPHAGDYGYTF. DNA of the CDR3: TGTGCCAGCAGCCCCCACGCGGGCGACTATGGCTACACCTTC. Full variable domain (outside the CDR3, taken from reference TRBV7-2 and TRBJ1-2): GAGVSQSPSNKVTEKGKDVELRCDPISGHTALYWYRQSLGQGLEFLIYFQGNSAPDKSGLPSDRFSAERTGGSVSTLTIQRTQQEDSAVYLCASSPHAGDYGYTFGSGTRLTVV.